This T cell receptor beta chain originates from a study of identifying expanded T cells in peripheral blood. The method was immunoSEQ multiplex PCR; TCRdb's version includes in-frame clones alone and lacks a portion of them. The repertoire holds tens of thousands of clones, with about 85% as singletons. Whole-study findings and limits: Roughly 1.2 clones differed between technical replicates, versus about 15 and 19 over time. Clone count variance between roughly two-week samples rose with total template count.

No infections or other immune events were documented during collection. J lost 1 base, V lost 4 bases, and 5 bases had no gene match. The CDR3 extends over 16 amino acids. Per germline, CDR1 MNHEY and CDR2 SVGAGI. A note on this clone: What it binds is not known.

The TCR comes from a person aged 18 to 70 in good health. V gene TRBV6-5 combines with J gene TRBJ2-2; the match to TRBD1 covers 8 bases. Sequenced: blood. CDR3: CASSSVGTGNTGELFF. The CDR3 nucleotides read TGTGCCAGCAGTTCAGTCGGGACAGGGAACACCGGGGAGCTGTTTTTT.